These 8 T cell receptor beta chains came from one sample sequenced in a study of molecular identifiers for immune sequencing clone quantification. One entry per CDR3 protein results from TCRdb running MiXCR on the PCR reads. The table lists about 640,000 distinct CDR3 sequences, approximately 20% of them singletons. The sample comprised naive CD8+ T cells from blood, with Jurkat cell RNA spiked in. As to subset: FACS-sorted CD8+CD4-CCR7+CD45RA+ naive T cells. All receptors derive from a human donor in good health. Some libraries in this study had Jurkat cell RNA spiked in.

This clonotype was detected only a few times. The gene calls are TRBV2 and TRBJ2-7; 11 nucleotides align to TRBD2. V shed 11 bases and J 1 base; nucleotides not matched to a gene: 10. This CDR3 is built from 15 residues. Germline CDR1 SNHLY, CDR2 FYNNEI. Written as DNA, the CDR3 is TGTGCCCTCAGGGTGGGACTAGCGGCATCCTACGAGCAGTACTTC. This encodes CALRVGLAASYEQYF.

This clonotype was detected ten times or more. J is TRBJ2-7 and V is TRBV12-3 or TRBV12-4, with D perhaps matching TRBD1 (6 bases). This CDR3 contains 11 residues. V dropped 2 bases and J dropped 7 bases, with 6 bases sitting between them. The CDR3 is CASSLQGEQYF. The CDR3 nucleotides are TGTGCCAGCAGTTTACAGGGGGAGCAGTACTTC.

This clonotype was observed at least ten times. The chain recombines TRBV25-1 with TRBJ2-3; no reliable D call. Trimming shortened V by 2 bases and J by 5 bases, and 14 bases separated the two germline ends. Per germline, CDR1 MGHDK and CDR2 SYGVNS. The CDR3 totals 15 residues. CDR3 nucleotide sequence: TGTGCCAGCAGTGAAGAAGGGTGGACGGGAGATACGCAGTATTTT. Translated: CASSEEGWTGDTQYF.

In this sample, this clonotype turned up many times. The chain is built from TRBV12-3 or TRBV12-4 and TRBJ1-1; D gene ambiguous. The CDR3 runs 13 residues. The V and J ends lost 3 bases and 3 bases respectively, with 8 bases between them. For the CDR3, the DNA is TGTGCCAGCAGTTTCGTTAGGGACACTGAAGCTTTCTTT. Encoded protein: CASSFVRDTEAFF.

This clonotype came up many times. This chain joins TRBV6-2 or TRBV6-3 and TRBJ2-7; TRBD2 is a possible D gene (5 bases). V was cut by 8 bases and J by 0 bases, with 14 bases left in between. Germline CDR1 and CDR2: MNHEY and SVGEGT. The CDR3 extends over 14 amino acids. CDR3 in amino acids: CASQVRAYSYEQYF. CDR3 nucleotide sequence: TGTGCCAGCCAGGTGCGGGCTTACTCCTACGAGCAGTACTTC.

Ten or more counts support this clonotype. The rearrangement joins TRBV12-3 or TRBV12-4 to TRBJ1-1; 7 nucleotides line up with TRBD1. Trimming took 4 bases from V and 1 from J; bases not matched to a gene: 3. The CDR3 is 14 amino acids. CDR3 region: CASSWGQKNTEAFF. For the CDR3, the DNA is TGTGCCAGCAGTTGGGGACAGAAGAACACTGAAGCTTTCTTT.

This clonotype was detected ten times or more. This chain links TRBV7-2 with TRBJ1-5; 7 positions agree with TRBD1. The CDR3 loop spans 16 amino acids. Germline V gene sequence: CDR1 SGHTA, CDR2 FQGNSA. J lost 0 bases, V lost 2 bases, and 4 bases had no gene match. The CDR3, as DNA: TGTGCCAGCAGCTTAACGGACAGGCATAGCAATCAGCCCCAGCATTTT. This translates into CASSLTDRHSNQPQHF.

The rearrangement links TRBV7-2 to TRBJ2-7; D perhaps matches TRBD1 (5 bases). Germline loops: CDR1 SGHTA, CDR2 FQGNSA. This CDR3 comprises 20 residues. The V and J ends lost 5 bases and 6 bases respectively, with 35 bases between them. The CDR3 loop is CASSLFYRPPQGSFYSEQYF. As DNA, the CDR3 is TGTGCCAGCAGCCTCTTTTACCGTCCCCCCCAGGGTTCTTTCTATAGCGAGCAGTACTTC.